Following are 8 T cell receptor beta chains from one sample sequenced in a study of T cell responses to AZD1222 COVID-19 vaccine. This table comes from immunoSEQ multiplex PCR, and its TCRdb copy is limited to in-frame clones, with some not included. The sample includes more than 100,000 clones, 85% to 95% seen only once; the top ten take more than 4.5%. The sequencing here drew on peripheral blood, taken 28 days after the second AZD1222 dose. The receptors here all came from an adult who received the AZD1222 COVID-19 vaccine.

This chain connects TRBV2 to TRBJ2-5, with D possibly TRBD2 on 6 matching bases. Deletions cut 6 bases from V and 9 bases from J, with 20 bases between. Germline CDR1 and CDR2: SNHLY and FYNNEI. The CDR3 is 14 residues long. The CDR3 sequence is CASRWTQSGGAQYF. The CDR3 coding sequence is TGTGCCAGCAGGTGGACCCAAAGCGGAGGGGCCCAGTACTTC.

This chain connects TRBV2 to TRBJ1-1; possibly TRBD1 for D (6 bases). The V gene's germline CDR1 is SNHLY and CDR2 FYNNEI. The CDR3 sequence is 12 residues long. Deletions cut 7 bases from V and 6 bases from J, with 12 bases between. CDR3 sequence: CASKGGTSEAFF. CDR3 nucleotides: TGTGCCAGCAAAGGGGGTACTTCTGAAGCTTTCTTT.

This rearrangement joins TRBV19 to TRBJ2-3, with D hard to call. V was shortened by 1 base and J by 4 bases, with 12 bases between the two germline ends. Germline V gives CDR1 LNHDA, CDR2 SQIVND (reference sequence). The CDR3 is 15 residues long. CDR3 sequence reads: CASSIGQGSPDTQYF. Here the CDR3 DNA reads TGTGCCAGTAGTATAGGTCAAGGTTCGCCAGATACGCAGTATTTT.

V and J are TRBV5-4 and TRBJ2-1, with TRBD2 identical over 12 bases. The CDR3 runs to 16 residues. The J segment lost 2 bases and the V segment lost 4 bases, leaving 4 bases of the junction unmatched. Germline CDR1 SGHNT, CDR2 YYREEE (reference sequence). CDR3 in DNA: TGTGCCAGCAGCCCGTCTAGCGGGAGGGCCTACAATGAGCAGTTCTTC. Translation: CASSPSSGRAYNEQFF. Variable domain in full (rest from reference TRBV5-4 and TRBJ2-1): ETGVTQSPTHLIKTRGQQVTLRCSSQSGHNTVSWYQQALGQGPQFIFQYYREEENGRGNFPPRFSGLQFPNYSSELNVNALELDDSALYLCASSPSSGRAYNEQFFGPGTRLTVL.

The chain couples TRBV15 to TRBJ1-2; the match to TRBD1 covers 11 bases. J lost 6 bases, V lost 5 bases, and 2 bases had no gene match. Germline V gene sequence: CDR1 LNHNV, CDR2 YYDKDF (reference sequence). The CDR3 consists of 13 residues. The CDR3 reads CATSRDRGDGYTF. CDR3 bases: TGTGCCACCAGCCGGGACAGGGGGGATGGCTACACCTTC.

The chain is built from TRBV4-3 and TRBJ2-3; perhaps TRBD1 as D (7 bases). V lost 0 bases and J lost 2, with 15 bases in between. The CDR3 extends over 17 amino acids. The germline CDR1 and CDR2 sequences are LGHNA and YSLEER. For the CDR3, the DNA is TGCGCCAGCAGCCAAGATCGGGCGGAGGGGGCCACAGATACGCAGTATTTT. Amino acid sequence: CASSQDRAEGATDTQYF.

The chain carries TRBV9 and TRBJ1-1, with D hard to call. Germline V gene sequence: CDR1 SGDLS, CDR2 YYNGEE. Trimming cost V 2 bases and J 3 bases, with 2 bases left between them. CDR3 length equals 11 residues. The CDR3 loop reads CASSVDTEAFF. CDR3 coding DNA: TGTGCCAGCAGCGTTGACACTGAAGCTTTCTTT.

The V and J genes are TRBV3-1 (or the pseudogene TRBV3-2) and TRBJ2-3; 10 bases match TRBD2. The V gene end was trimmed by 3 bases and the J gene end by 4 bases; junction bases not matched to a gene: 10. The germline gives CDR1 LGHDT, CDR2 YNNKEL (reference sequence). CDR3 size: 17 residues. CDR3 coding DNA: TGTGCCAGCAGCCATACCAGCGGGGGGGCACTCTCAGATACGCAGTATTTT. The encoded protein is CASSHTSGGALSDTQYF.